A single sample is the source of the 10 T cell receptor beta chains below, sequenced in a study of blood T cell repertoires in COVID-19. Profiling relied on immunoSEQ multiplex PCR, and the TCRdb table lists in-frame clones only, not all of them. The data hold a few hundred thousand clones, with approximately 86% observed a single time. Sequences were obtained from peripheral blood. These receptors were collected from a woman aged 18 to 35 with acute or convalescent COVID-19.

The chain couples TRBV10-3 to TRBJ2-7; D perhaps matches TRBD2 (7 bases). V was pared by 7 bases and J by 0 bases, with 16 bases between. This CDR3 comprises 15 residues. The germline V gene encodes CDR1 ENHRY and CDR2 SYGVKD. The CDR3 nucleotides are TGTGCCATCAAGGTCGAGGGGGGGAGCTCCTACGAGCAGTACTTC. Its translation: CAIKVEGGSSYEQYF.

The chain has TRBV5-3 and TRBJ1-2, with 8 bases identical to TRBD1. TRBV5-3 is an open reading frame whose function is uncertain. Losses at the gene ends were 4 bases for V and 8 bases for J; bases not matched to a gene: 7. The CDR3 runs to 13 residues. The CDR3 loop reads CARSAGQEEGYTF. The CDR3 DNA follows: TGTGCCAGAAGCGCGGGACAGGAGGAAGGCTACACCTTC.

Regarding this clone: This specimen includes other DNA sequences encoding the same CDR3. This rearrangement joins TRBV5-1 to TRBJ2-3, with 7 bases lining up with TRBD2. CDR1 is SGHRS and CDR2 is YFSETQ in the germline V gene. CDR3 size: 16 residues. V trimming: 0 bases; J trimming: 1 base; junction bases outside the gene matches: 5. CDR3 coding DNA: TGCGCCAGCAGCTTGGCGGCTAGCGGCCGCACAGATACGCAGTATTTT. It encodes CASSLAASGRTDTQYF.

This chain uses TRBV5-4 with TRBJ2-7; 8 bases match TRBD2. CDR3 size: 15 residues. The junction had 6 bases not matched to a gene; V was cut back by 4 bases and J by 0 bases. Germline CDR1 SGHNT, CDR2 YYREEE (reference sequence). The CDR3 DNA reads as TGTGCCAGCAGCGAGGGGGGGACTAGCTCCTACGAGCAGTACTTC. Amino acid sequence: CASSEGGTSSYEQYF.

The chain employs TRBV29-1 and TRBJ2-1, with D possibly TRBD1 on 6 matching bases. Trimming pared 6 bases from V and 5 bases from J, leaving 14 bases between. Germline-derived CDR1 and CDR2 are SQVTM and ANQGSEA. This CDR3 region has 13 residues. The CDR3 is CSVLRTANNEQFF. CDR3 coding DNA: TGCAGCGTCTTACGGACAGCAAACAATGAGCAGTTCTTC.

This clone was detected a few times. The rearrangement joins TRBV7-3 to TRBJ1-6, with D possibly being TRBD1 (5 bases). The V and J ends lost 3 bases and 5 bases respectively, with 20 bases between them. CDR3 length: 18 amino acids. CDR1 SGHTA and CDR2 FQGTGA come from the germline V gene. This CDR3 is CASSLGRIGEVHNSPLHF. The CDR3 nucleotides are TGTGCCAGCAGCTTGGGGCGTATCGGGGAGGTTCATAATTCACCCCTCCACTTT.

The chain links TRBV27 to TRBJ1-2; perhaps TRBD1 as D (5 bases). Trimming left V 6 bases short and J 8 bases short, with 19 bases between. The CDR3 has 14 amino acids. Germline CDR1 MNHEY, CDR2 SMNVEV (reference sequence). CDR3 residues: CASRPPRGAGGYTF. CDR3 coding DNA: TGTGCCAGCAGGCCGCCTAGGGGCGCGGGGGGCTACACCTTC.

The chain combines TRBV3-1 (or the pseudogene TRBV3-2) with TRBJ1-1; TRBD1 is a possible D gene (5 bases). CDR3 length equals 14 residues. Germline assignment: CDR1 LGHDT and CDR2 YNNKEL (reference sequence). Trimming cost V 0 bases and J 6 bases, with 11 bases left between them. The DNA for the CDR3 is TGTGCCAGCAGCCAAGAAGAGGGAGGGGCTGAAGCTTTCTTT. This translates into CASSQEEGGAEAFF.

J is TRBJ1-2 and V is TRBV6-6; 11 bases agree with TRBD1. Looked up from germline, CDR1 is MNHNY and CDR2 is SVGAGI (reference sequence). The length of the CDR3 is 14 residues. The J segment lost 5 bases and the V segment lost 2 bases, leaving 1 base of the junction unmatched. CDR3 in amino acids: CASSYGQGAYGYTF. The CDR3 bases are TGTGCCAGCAGTTACGGACAGGGGGCATATGGCTACACCTTC.

Worth noting for this clone: One end of the junction is discordant with germline, which a read error may explain. This chain connects TRBV6-6 to TRBJ2-5; a possible D gene is TRBD2 (6 bases). In germline, CDR1 is MNHNY, CDR2 SVGAGI (reference sequence). The CDR3 is 14 residues long. This CDR3 is CASSDSGLQETQYF. Written as DNA, the CDR3 is TGTGCCAGCAGTGACTCGGGACTCCAAGAGACCCAGTACTTC.